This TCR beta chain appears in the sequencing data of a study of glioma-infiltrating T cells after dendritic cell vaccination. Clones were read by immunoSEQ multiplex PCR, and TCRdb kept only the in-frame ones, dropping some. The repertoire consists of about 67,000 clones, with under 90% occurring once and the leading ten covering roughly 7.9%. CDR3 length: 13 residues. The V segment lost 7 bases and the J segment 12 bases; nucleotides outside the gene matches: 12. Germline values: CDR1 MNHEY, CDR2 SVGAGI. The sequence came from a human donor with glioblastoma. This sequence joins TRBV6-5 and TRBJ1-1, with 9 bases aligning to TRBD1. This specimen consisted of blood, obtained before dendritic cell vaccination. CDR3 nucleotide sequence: TGTGCCAGCACCATGCGGGGACAGGGAAAGTCTTTCTTT. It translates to CASTMRGQGKSFF.